Here is one TCR beta chain with its context. What it binds is not known. The data were obtained in a study of identical twins. Whole-study results and caveats: Abundant beta clonotypes from cord blood had fewer insertions, unlike memory repertoires, which showed none.

Each CDR3 protein gets one entry after TCRdb re-called the 5' RACE reads with MiXCR. The sample consists of roughly 690,000 distinct CDR3 sequences, around 20% of them appearing once. This CDR3 contains 9 residues. From germline, CDR1 is SGDLS and CDR2 YYNGEE. V was clipped by 7 bases and J by 9 bases, with 7 bases between them. These same records also appear under a second study, on T cells expressing NK-cell markers. That study adds: Source material for TCR beta repertoires consisted of sorted CD3+CD56+NKG2C+, CD3+CD56+NKG2C- and CD3+CD56-NKG2C+ T cells. Seven donors tested HCMV-seropositive and one tested seronegative among the eight sequenced.

V is TRBV9 and J is TRBJ2-5; D is uncertain. This sequence was found in a young woman in good health. Material for sequencing was PBMCs. The CDR3 loop reads CASGSPQYF. In DNA, the CDR3 is TGTGCCAGCGGTTCGCCCCAGTACTTC.